One TCR beta chain is described in this entry. This sample also contains other DNA sequences that code for the same CDR3. The method was immunoSEQ multiplex PCR; TCRdb's version includes in-frame clones alone and lacks a portion of them. The top ten clones hold 0.32% of a sample with around 370,000 clones, about 96% of them seen once. The data originate from a study of shared clonotypes between healthy human individuals. The length of the CDR3 is 13 residues. V was shortened by 0 bases and J by 5 bases, with 10 bases between the two germline ends. CDR1 and CDR2 from the germline V gene are GTSNPN and SVGIG (reference sequence).

This receptor was obtained from a man aged 30-40 years in good health. The gene calls are TRBV30 and TRBJ2-5; D is unresolved. Sequences were obtained from memory CD8+ T cells sorted from blood. Subset described: CD45RO+ cells pooled with CCR7-negative TemRA cells. The CDR3 DNA follows: TGTGCCTGGAGTGTACTACGGGCGGAGACCCAGTACTTC. This translates into CAWSVLRAETQYF.